This passage covers 28 T cell receptor beta chains from one sample sequenced in a study of preoperative IRX-2 immunotherapy in early breast cancer. The protocol was immunoSEQ multiplex PCR, while the TCRdb copy is restricted to in-frame clones and leaves out a portion. Counted here are more than 35,000 clones, approximately 75% occurring once; the ten biggest clones make up roughly 1.2%. Specified treatment: preoperative locoregional IRX-2 cytokine immunotherapy. The sample consisted of tumor tissue, taken after IRX-2 immunotherapy. Source of these receptors: a human donor with breast cancer.

The V gene is TRBV5-1, the J gene TRBJ1-1; TRBD1 agrees at 9 bases. Trimming removed 3 bases from V and 5 bases from J; junction bases left unmatched: 14. The V gene's germline CDR1 is SGHRS and CDR2 YFSETQ. This CDR3 spans 17 amino acids. CDR3 loop: CASSYGRDRGRGTEAFF. The CDR3 bases are TGCGCCAGCAGCTATGGAAGRGACAGGGGGAGAGGGACTGAAGCTTTCTTT.

V is TRBV10-1 and J is TRBJ2-7; 10 bases map to TRBD1. J gave up 4 bases and V 3 bases, and 9 bases lay outside the gene matches. This CDR3 region has 16 residues. CDR1 and CDR2 (germline): WNHNN, SYGVQD (reference sequence). CDR3: CASSDPTGGEVYEQYF. The CDR3 nucleotides are TGCGCCAGCAGTGACCCGACAGGGGGCGAGGTATACGAGCAGTACTTC.

V and J are TRBV11-3 and TRBJ1-3; D is unresolved. Looked up from germline, CDR1 is SGHNT and CDR2 is YENEEA. CDR3 length: 18 residues. The V end lost 4 bases, the J end lost 0 bases, and 19 bases lay between the germline ends. The CDR3 loop reads CASSWRGTRALSGNTIYF. DNA for the CDR3: TGTGCCAGCAGCTGGCGCGGCACACGCGCTCTCTCTGGAAACACCATATATTTT.

The V and J genes are TRBV6-8 and TRBJ2-5, with 10 bases aligning to TRBD2. The CDR3 has 15 amino acids. V was clipped by 7 bases and J by 4 bases; unmatched bases: 9. CDR1 MNHGY and CDR2 SAAAGT come from the germline V gene. This chain's CDR3 is CASKGQRGGGETQYF. CDR3 bases: TGTGCCAGCAAGGGTCAGCGGGGGGGTGGAGAGACCCAGTACTTC.

The rearrangement links TRBV11-3 to TRBJ2-1, with 11 positions matching TRBD2. CDR3 length: 18 residues. V lost 0 bases to trimming and J lost 3 bases; unmatched junction nucleotides: 7. Germline V CDR1 and CDR2: SGHNT, YENEEA. The CDR3 sequence: CASSLDSWGLADYNEQFF. The DNA for the CDR3 is TGTGCCAGCAGCTTAGACAGCTGGGGACTAGCGGACTACAATGAGCAGTTCTTC.

The V call is TRBV30, the J call TRBJ1-4; weak D call: TRBD1 (5 bases). V was cut by 2 bases and J by 8 bases, with 18 bases left in between. Germline-derived CDR1 and CDR2 are GTSNPN and SVGIG (reference sequence). The CDR3 totals 15 residues. The CDR3 nucleotides read TGTGCCTGGAGTATACGAGGGGCGCCTGGGGAAAAACTGTTTTTT. Translated, it gives CAWSIRGAPGEKLFF.

CDR3 nucleotides: TGTGCCAGCCTAAGTTTAGCGGGGTCGACCTTACGAGGGCAGTACTTC. This codes for CASLSLAGSTLRGQYF. The gene calls are TRBV28 and TRBJ2-7, with 8 bases aligning to TRBD2. Germline trimming cut 8 bases from V and 9 bases from J; bases unmatched to any gene: 21. The germline gives CDR1 MDHEN, CDR2 SYDVKM. The CDR3 runs to 16 residues.

The chain carries TRBV10-3 and TRBJ2-7; D unclear. This CDR3 region has 14 residues. Trimming shortened V by 2 bases and J by 1 base, and 9 bases separated the two germline ends. Germline CDR1 reads ENHRY; CDR2 reads SYGVKD. CDR3 sequence: CAISEIVGSYEQYF. The CDR3 DNA follows: TGTGCCATCAGTGAGATCGTGGGGTCCTACGAGCAGTACTTC.

The chain couples TRBV6-8 to TRBJ2-2, with 15 bases that match TRBD2. With 4 bases clipped from V and 6 bases from J, the junction kept 6 bases outside the gene matches. Germline V lookup: CDR1 MNHGY, CDR2 SAAAGT. The CDR3 is 17 amino acids. The CDR3 protein is CASSFRTSGGVSGELFF. CDR3 in DNA: TGTGCCAGCAGTTTCCGGACTAGCGGGGGGGTGTCCGGGGAGCTGTTTTTT.

The chain employs TRBV15 and TRBJ1-5; D unresolved. The CDR3 is 16 residues long. Trimming removed 0 bases from V and 3 bases from J, with 12 bases in between. Germline V gene lookup returns CDR1 LNHNV and CDR2 YYDKDF (reference sequence). CDR3 nucleotides: TGTGCCACCAGCAGAGAGGCCCCCGGATTCAATCAGCCCCAGCATTTT. Its protein is CATSREAPGFNQPQHF.

The V call is TRBV5-1, the J call TRBJ1-2, with a possible D match to TRBD1 (6 bases). V was clipped by 4 bases and J by 0 bases, with 10 bases between them. The CDR3 covers 14 residues. The germline CDR1 and CDR2 sequences are SGHRS and YFSETQ. The DNA of the CDR3 is TGCGCCAGCAGCCGACAGGAGACTAACTATGGCTACACCTTC. This encodes CASSRQETNYGYTF.

The chain couples TRBV28 to TRBJ2-7; 9 nucleotides line up with TRBD1. Germline loops: CDR1 MDHEN, CDR2 SYDVKM. With V trimmed by 6 bases and J by 5 bases, 8 bases remained unmatched. The CDR3 totals 14 residues. The CDR3 sequence: CASSVQGARDEQYF. In DNA form, the CDR3 reads TGTGCCAGCAGCGTACAGGGGGCGCGGGACGAGCAGTACTTC.

This clone was seen a handful of times. The genes are TRBV7-5 and TRBJ2-2; the table's D call, TRBD2, was not checked against the DNA. TRBV7-5 is assigned pseudogene status. The CDR3 contains 14 residues. CDR3 residues: CASSLGTHTGELFF. The DNA of the CDR3 is TGTGCCAGCAGCTTAGGGACTCACACCGGGGAGCTGTTTTTT.

The CDR3 region is CASSILGGNSPLHF. The CDR3 DNA sequence: TGTGCCAGTAGTATTTTGGGGGGGAATTCACCCCTCCACTTT. The chain joins TRBV19 to TRBJ1-6, with a tentative D call TRBD1 (5 bases). The length of the CDR3 is 14 residues. Trimming cost V 3 bases and J 7 bases, with 10 bases left between them. The V gene's germline CDR1 is LNHDA and CDR2 SQIVND (reference sequence).

The rearrangement uses TRBV5-1 and TRBJ2-3, with TRBD1 matching over 8 bases. CDR3 size: 15 residues. Germline trimming cut 1 base from V and 1 base from J; bases unmatched to any gene: 2. CDR1 is SGHRS, CDR2 YFSETQ, per germline. For the CDR3, the DNA is TGCGCCAGCAGCTTGCAGGGGGCCGGCACAGATACGCAGTATTTT. Translation gives CASSLQGAGTDTQYF.

The chain uses TRBV15 and TRBJ1-3; D unresolved. The germline V gene has CDR1 LNHNV and CDR2 YYDKDF (reference sequence). V lost 4 bases and J lost 0, with 7 bases in between. There are 14 residues in the CDR3. The DNA for the CDR3 is TGTGCCACCAGCACGGCCATCTCTGGAAACACCATATATTTT. Its protein product is CATSTAISGNTIYF. Supplemented by reference TRBV15 and TRBJ1-3, the full variable domain reads DAMVIQNPRYQVTQFGKPVTLSCSQTLNHNVMYWYQQKSSQAPKLLFHYYDKDFNNEADTPDNFQSRRPNTSFCFLDIRSPGLGDTAMYLCATSTAISGNTIYFGEGSWLTVV.

The V gene is TRBV19, the J gene TRBJ2-1; perhaps TRBD1 as D (8 bases). From germline, CDR1 is LNHDA and CDR2 SQIVND (reference sequence). The V end was cut by 3 bases, the J end by 8 bases, with 26 bases between. The length of the CDR3 is 18 residues. CDR3 sequence reads: CASSMDRATRLAGDEQFF. In DNA, the CDR3 is TGTGCCAGTAGTATGGACAGGGCGACCCGACTAGCAGGCGATGAGCAGTTCTTC.

This rearrangement joins TRBV7-8 to TRBJ1-5; D remains ambiguous. The V gene lost 11 bases and the J gene lost 0 bases, with 17 bases spanning the gap. The CDR3 runs 15 residues. Germline V gives CDR1 SGHVS, CDR2 FQNEAQ. DNA of the CDR3: TGTGCCTCAAGGAGGACCGATCATAGCAATCAGCCCCAGCATTTT. It specifies CASRRTDHSNQPQHF.

This chain links TRBV11-3 with TRBJ2-3, with 8 bases that match TRBD2. Per the germline V gene, CDR1 is SGHNT and CDR2 is YENEEA. This CDR3 is built from 14 residues. Germline trimming cut 5 bases from V and 2 bases from J; bases unmatched to any gene: 3. The CDR3 nucleotides read TGTGCCAGCAGCCCCGGACTAGCCACAGATACGCAGTATTTT. It encodes CASSPGLATDTQYF.

This clone occurred a few times. V gene TRBV6-8 combines with J gene TRBJ2-7; D may be TRBD1 (6 bases). Trimming left V 8 bases short and J 2 bases short, with 10 bases between. The CDR3 is 12 amino acids. The germline CDR1 and CDR2 sequences are MNHGY and SAAAGT. CDR3 nucleotides: TGTGCCAGCCGGGACACAACCTACGAGCAGTACTTC. As protein: CASRDTTYEQYF.

The V gene is TRBV6-8, the J gene TRBJ2-1; 13 nucleotides agree with TRBD2. From germline, CDR1 is MNHGY and CDR2 SAAAGT. V gave up 7 bases and J gave up 9 bases; unmatched junction bases: 9. The CDR3 totals 15 residues. For the CDR3, the DNA is TGTGCCAGCAACTCCCGGACTAGCGGGAGTCGTGAGCAGTTCTTC. Protein sequence: CASNSRTSGSREQFF.

This clone turned up a few times. The V gene is TRBV18, the J gene TRBJ1-1; perhaps TRBD1 as D (5 bases). The length of the CDR3 is 13 residues. Trimming left V 3 bases short and J 5 bases short, with 10 bases between. Per the germline V gene, CDR1 is KGHSH and CDR2 is LQKENI. CDR3 in amino acids: CASSPGAGTEAFF. The CDR3 nucleotides are TGTGCCAGCTCACCCGGGGCGGGTACTGAAGCTTTCTTT.

The chain has TRBV6-8 and TRBJ2-1; 8 nucleotides match TRBD2. This CDR3 is built from 15 residues. The germline V gene has CDR1 MNHGY and CDR2 SAAAGT. Losses at the gene ends were 0 bases for V and 10 bases for J; bases not matched to a gene: 8. CDR3 sequence: CASSYSRVAGREQFF. CDR3 in DNA: TGTGCCAGCAGTTACTCGAGGGTAGCGGGAAGGGAGCAGTTCTTC.

The chain employs TRBV5-1 and TRBJ2-3; 7 positions agree with TRBD1. Germline V gene sequence: CDR1 SGHRS, CDR2 YFSETQ. This CDR3 has 15 amino acids. With 0 bases clipped from V and 2 bases from J, the junction kept 3 bases outside the gene matches. CDR3 sequence: CASSLGDSHTDTQYF. The CDR3 DNA sequence: TGCGCCAGCAGCTTGGGGGACAGCCACACAGATACGCAGTATTTT.

This chain links TRBV6-8 with TRBJ2-7; maybe TRBD1 (5 bases). Trimming removed 0 bases from V and 6 bases from J, with 15 bases in between. Germline V gene data show CDR1 as MNHGY and CDR2 as SAAAGT. The CDR3 loop spans 15 amino acids. The CDR3 sequence is CASSYSQAGLGEQYF. The CDR3 bases are TGTGCCAGCAGTTACTCGCAGGCAGGGCTCGGCGAGCAGTACTTC.

The gene calls are TRBV10-1 and TRBJ2-7; D is undetermined. This CDR3 has 13 amino acids. Trimming left V 8 bases short and J 5 bases short, with 16 bases between. CDR1 WNHNN and CDR2 SYGVQD come from the germline V gene (reference sequence). DNA of the CDR3: TGCGCCAGCTCTCGACACGGGTCCGACGAGCAGTACTTC. This translates into CASSRHGSDEQYF.

V and J are TRBV7-6 and TRBJ1-3; D perhaps matches TRBD1 (5 bases). Trimming took off 2 bases at V and 2 bases at J, with 7 bases between the two ends. There are 14 residues in the CDR3. Germline loops: CDR1 SGHVS, CDR2 FNYEAQ. In nucleotides, the CDR3 is TGTGCCAGCAGCTTACGAGGGGCTGGAAACACCATATATTTT. Translated: CASSLRGAGNTIYF. Looking up the rest from reference TRBV7-6 and TRBJ1-3 gives the full variable domain: GAGVSQSPRYKVTKRGQDVALRCDPISGHVSLYWYRQALGQGPEFLTYFNYEAQQDKSGLPNDRFSAERPEGSISTLTIQRTEQRDSAMYRCASSLRGAGNTIYFGEGSWLTVV.

J is TRBJ2-1 and V is TRBV15; maybe TRBD2 (5 bases). Germline V gene lookup returns CDR1 LNHNV and CDR2 YYDKDF (reference sequence). The CDR3 spans 15 residues. The V end was cut by 0 bases, the J end by 6 bases, with 12 bases between. CDR3: CATSRDYGVTNEQFF. The DNA for the CDR3 is TGTGCCACCAGCAGAGATTACGGGGTTACCAATGAGCAGTTCTTC.